One and the same sample provided the 10 T cell receptor beta chains below, sequenced in a study of blood T cell repertoires in COVID-19. Method: immunoSEQ multiplex PCR; TCRdb's copy keeps in-frame clones and lacks some. This table holds about 180,000 clones, approximately 85% found once. Material for sequencing was PBMCs or T cells enriched from blood (not recorded which). All receptors derive from a man aged 40-49 years who had recovered from COVID-19.

V gene TRBV2 combines with J gene TRBJ1-6, with 8 bases identical to TRBD1. Germline V gene sequence: CDR1 SNHLY, CDR2 FYNNEI. Trimming removed 8 bases from V and 13 bases from J; junction bases left unmatched: 10. This CDR3 region has 13 residues. The CDR3 sequence is CASVQGEVKPLHF. For the CDR3, the DNA is TGTGCCAGCGTACAGGGGGAAGTCAAGCCCCTCCACTTT.

V and J are TRBV3-1 (or the pseudogene TRBV3-2) and TRBJ2-7; maybe TRBD2 (5 bases). Germline values: CDR1 LGHDT, CDR2 YNNKEL (reference sequence). The V end was cut by 5 bases, the J end by 6 bases, with 8 bases between. CDR3 length: 11 residues. CDR3 nucleotides: TGTGCCAGCAGCGGAGCGGCCGAGCAGTACTTC. It specifies CASSGAAEQYF.

The chain uses TRBV13 and TRBJ2-1; weak D call: TRBD1 (6 bases). This CDR3 contains 17 residues. V dropped 4 bases and J dropped 2 bases, with 18 bases sitting between them. Germline V lookup: CDR1 PRHDT, CDR2 FYEKMQ (reference sequence). The CDR3 spells CASSSSPARGTYNEQFF. In DNA form, the CDR3 reads TGTGCCAGCAGCTCCTCTCCGGCCAGGGGCACCTACAATGAGCAGTTCTTC.

The rearrangement uses TRBV5-6 and TRBJ1-2; no definite D call. Trimming stripped 0 bases from V and 5 bases from J, with 20 bases between. Germline V gene sequence: CDR1 SGHDT, CDR2 YYEEEE. The CDR3 totals 17 residues. The CDR3 here is CASSLGVGGDRAYGYTF. The CDR3 bases are TGTGCCAGCAGCTTGGGGGTCGGCGGGGATAGGGCGTATGGCTACACCTTC.

The V call is TRBV25-1, the J call TRBJ2-5; a possible D gene is TRBD2 (7 bases). CDR1 and CDR2 from the germline V gene are MGHDK and SYGVNS. This CDR3 is 17 amino acids long. V was clipped by 6 bases and J by 2 bases, with 22 bases between them. Written as DNA, the CDR3 is TGTGCCAGCAGCCCGAACCGCGGGGGCGCGGGTCAAGAGACCCAGTACTTC. Its translation is CASSPNRGGAGQETQYF. Combining the CDR3 with reference TRBV25-1 and TRBJ2-5 gives the whole variable domain EADIYQTPRYLVIGTGKKITLECSQTMGHDKMYWYQQDPGMELHLIHYSYGVNSTEKGDLSSESTVSRIRTEHFPLTLESARPSHTSQYLCASSPNRGGAGQETQYFGPGTRLLVL.

The rearrangement uses TRBV5-8 and TRBJ1-5, with a possible D match to TRBD1 (6 bases). The CDR3 runs 16 residues. V was shortened by 5 bases and J by 5 bases, with 20 bases between the two germline ends. Germline-derived CDR1 and CDR2 are SGHTS and YDEGEE. The CDR3, as DNA: TGTGCCAGCAGTTTTGGGGCCGACAGGCCCCATCAGCCCCAGCATTTT. Protein product: CASSFGADRPHQPQHF.

V is TRBV29-1 and J is TRBJ2-7; TRBD1 might be the D (5 bases). The germline V and J ends were trimmed by 6 bases and 6 bases, with 12 bases remaining between them. This CDR3 spans 11 amino acids. Germline values: CDR1 SQVTM, CDR2 ANQGSEA. CDR3 sequence reads: CSVQDRLEQYF. The CDR3 DNA is TGCAGCGTACAGGACCGCCTCGAGCAGTACTTC.

CDR3 loop: CASSQVDLGLAGYNEQFF. The CDR3 bases are TGCGCCAGCAGCCAAGTAGACTTGGGTCTAGCGGGTTACAATGAGCAGTTCTTC. V gene TRBV4-1 combines with J gene TRBJ2-1; 8 bases fit TRBD2. V lost 1 base to trimming and J lost 4 bases; unmatched junction nucleotides: 12. The CDR3 totals 18 residues. Per the germline V gene, CDR1 is MGHRA and CDR2 is YSYEKL.

The chain recombines TRBV2 with TRBJ1-5, with 8 bases fitting TRBD1. CDR1 is SNHLY, CDR2 FYNNEI, per germline. The CDR3 spans 14 residues. Trimming took 5 bases from V and 6 from J; bases not matched to a gene: 6. CDR3 nucleotide sequence: TGTGCCAGCAGTTTAGACAGGGGTCGTCAGCCCCAGCATTTT. It translates to CASSLDRGRQPQHF.

This chain connects TRBV2 to TRBJ1-1; 12 bases line up with TRBD1. The trim removed 2 bases at V and 10 bases at J, leaving 8 bases unmatched. The CDR3 extends over 15 amino acids. Germline assignment: CDR1 SNHLY and CDR2 FYNNEI. The CDR3 sequence is CASSELGQGARVAFF. For the CDR3, the DNA is TGTGCCAGCAGTGAACTGGGACAGGGGGCGAGGGTAGCTTTCTTT.